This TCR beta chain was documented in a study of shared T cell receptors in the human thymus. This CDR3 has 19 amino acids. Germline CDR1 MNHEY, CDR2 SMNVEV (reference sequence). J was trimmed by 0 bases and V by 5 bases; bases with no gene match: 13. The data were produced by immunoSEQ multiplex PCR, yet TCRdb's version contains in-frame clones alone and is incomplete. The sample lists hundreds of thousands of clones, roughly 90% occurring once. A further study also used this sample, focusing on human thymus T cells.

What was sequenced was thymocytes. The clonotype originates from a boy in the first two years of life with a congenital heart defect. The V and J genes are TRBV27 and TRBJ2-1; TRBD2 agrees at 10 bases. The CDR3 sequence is CASSLYGAPSGSSYNEQFF. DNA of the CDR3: TGTGCCAGCAGTCTATATGGGGCGCCTAGCGGGAGCTCCTACAATGAGCAGTTCTTC.